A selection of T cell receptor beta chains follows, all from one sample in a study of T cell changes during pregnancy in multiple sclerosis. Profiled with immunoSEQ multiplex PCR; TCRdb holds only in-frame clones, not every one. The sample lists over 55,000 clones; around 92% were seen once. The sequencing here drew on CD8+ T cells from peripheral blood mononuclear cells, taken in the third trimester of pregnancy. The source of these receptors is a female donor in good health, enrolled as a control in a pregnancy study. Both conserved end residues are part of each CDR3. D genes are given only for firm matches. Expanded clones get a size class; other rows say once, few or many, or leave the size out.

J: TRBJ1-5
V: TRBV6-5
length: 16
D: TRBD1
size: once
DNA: TGTGCCAGCAGTTACGGCCCCAGGGGGAGCAATCAGCCCCAGCATTTT
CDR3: CASSYGPRGSNQPQHF

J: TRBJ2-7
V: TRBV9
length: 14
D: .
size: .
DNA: TGTGCCAGCAGCGGGGGGGACAGCTCCTACGAGCAGTACTTC
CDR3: CASSGGDSSYEQYF

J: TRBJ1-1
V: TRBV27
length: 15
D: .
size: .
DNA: TGTGCCAGCAGTTTATCGGTCTCAGGGAACACTGAAGCTTTCTTT
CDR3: CASSLSVSGNTEAFF

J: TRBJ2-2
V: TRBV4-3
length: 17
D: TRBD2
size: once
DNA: TGCGCCAGCAGCCAAGATAGGGCGGGGGGGTCCACCGGGGAGCTGTTTTTT
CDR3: CASSQDRAGGSTGELFF

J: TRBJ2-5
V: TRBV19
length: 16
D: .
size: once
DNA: TGTGCCAGTAGTATAGAGTTGGACATCCGGCCGGGGACCCAGTACTTC
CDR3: CASSIELDIRPGTQYF

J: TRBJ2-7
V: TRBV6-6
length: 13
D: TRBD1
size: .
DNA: TGTGCCAGCAGCCCTGACAGGGCATACGAGCAGTACTTC
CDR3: CASSPDRAYEQYF

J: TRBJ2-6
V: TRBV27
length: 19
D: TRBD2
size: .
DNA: TGTGCCAGCACCTTGGGTAGCGGGGGATCCCAAGGTGGGGCCAACGTCCTGACTTTC
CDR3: CASTLGSGGSQGGANVLTF

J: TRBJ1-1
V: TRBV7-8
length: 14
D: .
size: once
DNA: TGTGCCAGCAGCTTAGCCAGGTTGAACACTGAAGCTTTCTTT
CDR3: CASSLARLNTEAFF

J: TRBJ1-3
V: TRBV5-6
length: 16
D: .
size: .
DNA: TGTGCCAGCAGCTTGGCAGGGGCGTTGACTGGAAACACCATATATTTT
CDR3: CASSLAGALTGNTIYF

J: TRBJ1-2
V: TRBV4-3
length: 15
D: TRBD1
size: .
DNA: TGCGCCAGCAGCGATGACCGGGACAGGGGGGATGGCTACACCTTC
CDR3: CASSDDRDRGDGYTF

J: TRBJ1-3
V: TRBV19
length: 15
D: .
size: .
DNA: TGTGCCAGTAACGATCGACAGTTTTCTGGAAACACCATATATTTT
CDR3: CASNDRQFSGNTIYF

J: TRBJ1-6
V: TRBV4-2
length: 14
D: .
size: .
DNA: TGTGCCAGCAGCTCGAGCTCCTATAATTCACCCCTCCACTTT
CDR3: CASSSSSYNSPLHF

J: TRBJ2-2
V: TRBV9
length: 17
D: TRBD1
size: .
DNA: TGTGCCAGCAGCGCCCCATATGGGACAGGGGACACCGGGGAGCTGTTTTTT
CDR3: CASSAPYGTGDTGELFF

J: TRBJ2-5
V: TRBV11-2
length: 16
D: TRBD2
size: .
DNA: TGTGCCAGCAGCTTTCGACTAGCGGGGGGTCAAGAGACCCAGTACTTC
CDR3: CASSFRLAGGQETQYF

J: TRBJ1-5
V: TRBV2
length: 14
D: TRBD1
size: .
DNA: TGTGCCAGCAGCCCAGGGGGCGGCAATCAGCCCCAGCATTTT
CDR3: CASSPGGGNQPQHF

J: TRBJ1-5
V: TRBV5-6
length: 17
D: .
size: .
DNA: TGTGCCAGCAGCTCCTATCAACCCGGGATGAAATGGGGGCCCCAGCATTTT
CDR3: CASSSYQPGMKWGPQHF

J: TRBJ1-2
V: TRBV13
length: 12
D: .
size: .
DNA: TGTGCCAGCAGCCGCCTATTGTATGGCTACACCTTC
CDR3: CASSRLLYGYTF

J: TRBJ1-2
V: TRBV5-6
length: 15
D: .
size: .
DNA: TGTGCCAGCAGCTTGATTCAGGGGTTGCTCTATGGCTACACCTTC
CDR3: CASSLIQGLLYGYTF

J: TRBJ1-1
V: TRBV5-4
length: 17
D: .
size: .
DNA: TGTGCCAGCAGCCTTTATCGGGAGGGGGGCCGATGGTCTGAAGCTTTCTTT
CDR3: CASSLYREGGRWSEAFF

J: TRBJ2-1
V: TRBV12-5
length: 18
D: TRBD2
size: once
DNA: TGTGCTAGTGGCGGGACTAGCGGGGCTCAGGGGGGATACAATGAGCAGTTCTTC
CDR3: CASGGTSGAQGGYNEQFF

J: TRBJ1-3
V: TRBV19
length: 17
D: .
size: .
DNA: TGTGCCAGTAGTATTAGGGTAGGGGCCGCCTTGGGGAACACCATATATTTT
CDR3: CASSIRVGAALGNTIYF

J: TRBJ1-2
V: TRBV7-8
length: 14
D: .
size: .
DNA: TGTGCCAGCAGCGCTAGAGACGGTTCCTATGGCTACACCTTC
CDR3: CASSARDGSYGYTF

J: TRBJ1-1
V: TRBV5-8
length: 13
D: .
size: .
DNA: TGTGCCAGCAGGCCTACAGAGAACACTGAAGCTTTCTTT
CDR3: CASRPTENTEAFF

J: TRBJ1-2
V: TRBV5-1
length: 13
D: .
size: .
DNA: TGCGCCAGCAGCTCAGACAGGACGGAGGGCTACACCTTC
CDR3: CASSSDRTEGYTF

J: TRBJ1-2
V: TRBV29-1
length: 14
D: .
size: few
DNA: TGCAGCGTCGAGGTGGACAGACTTGTCTATGGCTACACCTTC
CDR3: CSVEVDRLVYGYTF

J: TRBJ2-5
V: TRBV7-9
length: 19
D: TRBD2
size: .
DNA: TGTGCCAGCAGCTTAGCTAGAGCGGGGGGCGGAATCTACCAAGAGACCCAGTACTTC
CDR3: CASSLARAGGGIYQETQYF

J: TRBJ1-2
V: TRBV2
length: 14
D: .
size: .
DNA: TGTGCCAGCAGTGAAGACAGTGACAGCTATGGCTACACCTTC
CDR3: CASSEDSDSYGYTF

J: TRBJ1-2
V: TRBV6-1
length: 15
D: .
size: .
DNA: TGTGCCAGCAGTGAAATGGCAGGGTCCTACTATGGCTACACCTTC
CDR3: CASSEMAGSYYGYTF

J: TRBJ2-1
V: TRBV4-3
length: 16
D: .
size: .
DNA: TGCGCCAGCAGCCAAGATCTAGTGAGCTCCTACAATGAGCAGTTCTTC
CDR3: CASSQDLVSSYNEQFF

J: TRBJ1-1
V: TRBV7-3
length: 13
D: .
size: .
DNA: TGTGCCAGCAGCTCGGGGGGGAACACTGAAGCTTTCTTT
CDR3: CASSSGGNTEAFF

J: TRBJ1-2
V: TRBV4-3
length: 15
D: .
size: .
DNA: TGCGCCAGCAGCCAAGAAACCGGGGGAGACTATGGCTACACCTTC
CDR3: CASSQETGGDYGYTF

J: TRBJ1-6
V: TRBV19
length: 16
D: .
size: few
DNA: TGTGCCAGTAGTATATTGCCGGGCAGGGGAGATTCACCCCTCCACTTT
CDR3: CASSILPGRGDSPLHF

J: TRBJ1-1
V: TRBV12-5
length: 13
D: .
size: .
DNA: TGTGCTAGTGGCCTGGGAGGCGGGACTGAAGCTTTCTTT
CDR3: CASGLGGGTEAFF

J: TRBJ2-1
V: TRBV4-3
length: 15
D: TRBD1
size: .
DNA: TGCGCCAGCAGCCAAGATGGGACAGCTTACAATGAGCAGTTCTTC
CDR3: CASSQDGTAYNEQFF

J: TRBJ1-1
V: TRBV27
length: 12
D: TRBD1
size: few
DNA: TGTGCCAGCAAGGGGGCAGTCACTGAAGCTTTCTTT
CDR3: CASKGAVTEAFF

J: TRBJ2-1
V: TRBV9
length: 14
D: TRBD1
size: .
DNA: TGTGCCAGCAGCGTTGAAGACAGGGCTAATGAGCAGTTCTTC
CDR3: CASSVEDRANEQFF

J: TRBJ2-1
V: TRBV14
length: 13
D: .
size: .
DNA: TGTGCCAGCAGCCAACTCCCCTACAATGAGCAGTTCTTC
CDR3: CASSQLPYNEQFF

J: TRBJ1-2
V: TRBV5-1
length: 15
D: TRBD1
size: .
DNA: TGCGCCAGCAGCGACCTCAGGGGGCAGAACTATGGCTACACCTTC
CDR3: CASSDLRGQNYGYTF

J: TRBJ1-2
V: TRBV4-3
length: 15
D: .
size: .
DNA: TGCGCCAGCAGCCAAGGTCCGGGTCTTAACTATGGCTACACCTTC
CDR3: CASSQGPGLNYGYTF

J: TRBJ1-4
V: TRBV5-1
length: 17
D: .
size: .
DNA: TGCGCCAGCAGCTCGTACCAAGCGGGCAACCTCGGGGAAAAACTGTTTTTT
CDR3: CASSSYQAGNLGEKLFF

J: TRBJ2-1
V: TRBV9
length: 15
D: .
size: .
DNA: TGTGCCAGCAGTCTTATGGGGAACAGGGTGAATGAGCAGTTCTTC
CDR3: CASSLMGNRVNEQFF

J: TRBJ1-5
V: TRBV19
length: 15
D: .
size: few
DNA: TGTGCCAGTATGGAGCAGATTCTTAGCAATCAGCCCCAGCATTTT
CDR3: CASMEQILSNQPQHF

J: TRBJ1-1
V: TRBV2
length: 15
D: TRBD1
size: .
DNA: TGTGCCATGGAGAGGGACAGGGGGGTGAACACTGAAGCTTTCTTT
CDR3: CAMERDRGVNTEAFF

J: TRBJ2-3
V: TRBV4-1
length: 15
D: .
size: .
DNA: TGCGCCAGCAGCCAAGATCGAGCGGCGGCAGATACGCAGTATTTT
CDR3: CASSQDRAAADTQYF

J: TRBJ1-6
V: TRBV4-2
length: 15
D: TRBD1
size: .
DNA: TGTGCCAGCAGCCAAGGACAGGGTGGGAATTCACCCCTCCACTTT
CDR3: CASSQGQGGNSPLHF

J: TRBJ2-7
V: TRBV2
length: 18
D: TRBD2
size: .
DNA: TGTGCCAGCACCGAACTAGCGGGGGGCCATAGGAGCTCCTACGAGCAGTACTTC
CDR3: CASTELAGGHRSSYEQYF

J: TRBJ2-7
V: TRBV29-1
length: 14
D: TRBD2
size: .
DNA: TGCAGCGTAGAGACTAGCGGGTCTACCTACGAGCAGTACTTC
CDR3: CSVETSGSTYEQYF

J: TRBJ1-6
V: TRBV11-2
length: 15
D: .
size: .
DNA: TGTGCCAGCAGCTTAGGCGCCAGGCTAAATTCACCCCTCCACTTT
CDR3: CASSLGARLNSPLHF

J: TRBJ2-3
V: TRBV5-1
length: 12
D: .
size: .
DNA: TGCGCCAGCAGCTTGGAGGGGGATACGCAGTATTTT
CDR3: CASSLEGDTQYF

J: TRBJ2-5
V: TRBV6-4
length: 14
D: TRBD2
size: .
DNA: TGTGCCAGCAGCGGGCGGGGGGGCCGGAAGACCCAGTACTTC
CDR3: CASSGRGGRKTQYF

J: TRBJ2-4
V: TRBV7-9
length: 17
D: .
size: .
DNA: TGTGCCAGCAGCTTCGGACAGTCCGGACTAGCCAAAAACATTCAGTACTTC
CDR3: CASSFGQSGLAKNIQYF

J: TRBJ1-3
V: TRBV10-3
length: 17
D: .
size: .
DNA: TGTGCCATCAGATCGGTGGAACAGGGCCGCTCTGGAAACACCATATATTTT
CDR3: CAIRSVEQGRSGNTIYF

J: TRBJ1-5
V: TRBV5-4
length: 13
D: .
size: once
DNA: TGTGCCAGCAGCCCGGGGGAGAATCAGCCCCAGCATTTT
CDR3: CASSPGENQPQHF

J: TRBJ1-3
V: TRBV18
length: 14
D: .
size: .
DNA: TGTGCCAGCTCGCACGTCAGCTCTGGAAACACCATATATTTT
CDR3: CASSHVSSGNTIYF

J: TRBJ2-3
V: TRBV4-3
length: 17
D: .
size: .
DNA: TGCGCCAGCAGCCAAGATCATGGTAGCGCTACCACAGATACGCAGTATTTT
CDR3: CASSQDHGSATTDTQYF